This entry describes one TCR beta chain. This sample stems from a study of blood T cell repertoires in COVID-19. Study information: Researchers got acute and convalescent COVID-19 samples from the United States, Italy and Spain.

Recruitment covered fewer than 25 US areas and drew participants whose ages spanned roughly 18 to 100 years. Participants had their cohort set by participant-reported clinical history. CDR1 and CDR2 (germline): SEHNR, FQNEAQ (reference sequence). V dropped 0 bases and J dropped 10 bases, with 13 bases sitting between them. The CDR3 covers 14 residues. The authors' processing: Amplified reference gene primers provided the basis for estimating nucleated cell counts. Measured with immunoSEQ multiplex PCR; TCRdb has only the in-frame clones, and not every one. V and J calls and clone size are copied from that table; D and trimming were computed from the DNA. The top ten clones hold about 4% of a sample with approximately 250,000 clones, 75% to 90% of them seen once.

This chain links TRBV7-9 with TRBJ1-5; the D gene is possibly TRBD1 (5 bases). Specimen: PBMCs or T cells enriched from blood (not recorded which). The receptor's source is a woman in her 30s with acute COVID-19. The CDR3 DNA reads TGTGCCAGCAGCTTAGCGGACATAGGTAGTCCCCAGCATTTT. Translation: CASSLADIGSPQHF.